The present entry profiles one TCR beta chain with its context. Its antigen is still unknown. PCR amplification relied on 60 Vbeta primers (plus 13 Jbeta primers). The data were produced by immunoSEQ multiplex PCR, yet TCRdb's version contains in-frame clones alone and is incomplete. The table records about 120,000 clones, around 66% of them present only once. The data were obtained in a study of cytomegalovirus exposure and HLA in healthy donors. The study's findings and limits: In the analysis, some V segments, TRBV6-2 and TRBV6-3 included, were excluded as indistinguishable.

CDR1 MRHNA and CDR2 SNTAGT come from the germline V gene. The CDR3 contains 15 residues. Trimming took 6 bases from V and 2 from J; bases not matched to a gene: 7. This chain uses TRBV6-4 with TRBJ1-3, with 7 positions matching TRBD1. The TCR sequence derives from a man between 18 and 29 years old in good health and CMV-seronegative. The sequenced sample consisted of PBMCs. CDR3: CASRRTGGTGNTIYF. Written as DNA, the CDR3 is TGTGCCAGCAGAAGGACAGGAGGAACTGGAAACACCATATATTTT.